This passage covers 19 T cell receptor beta chains from one sample sequenced in a study of blood T cell repertoires in COVID-19. TCRdb's copy holds only in-frame clones and misses some; the assay was immunoSEQ multiplex PCR. Among around 78,000 clones listed, approximately 90% were seen once. Sequencing used peripheral blood. Receptors originate from a man aged 50 to 59 with active or convalescent COVID-19.

The chain links TRBV19 to TRBJ2-1, with D perhaps matching TRBD1 (5 bases). Germline lookup yields CDR1 LNHDA and CDR2 SQIVND (reference sequence). V was cut by 4 bases and J by 0 bases, with 13 bases left in between. This CDR3 comprises 16 residues. In DNA form, the CDR3 reads TGTGCCAGTAGTAGGGGAAGGGGCGGCTCCTACAATGAGCAGTTCTTC. Its translation is CASSRGRGGSYNEQFF.

The V and J genes are TRBV5-1 and TRBJ2-3; TRBD1 agrees at 9 bases. The V gene end was trimmed by 4 bases and the J gene end by 4 bases; junction bases not matched to a gene: 10. Per the germline V gene, CDR1 is SGHRS and CDR2 is YFSETQ. The CDR3 has 16 amino acids. The CDR3 DNA reads as TGCGCCAGCAGCATCATACAGGGGGCTTGGGCAGATACGCAGTATTTT. It codes for CASSIIQGAWADTQYF.

This chain joins TRBV19 and TRBJ1-2; D not certain. The CDR3 contains 14 residues. Between the trimmed V and J ends, which lost 6 bases and 7 bases, there was a span of 18 bases. Germline assignment: CDR1 LNHDA and CDR2 SQIVND (reference sequence). DNA of the CDR3: TGTGCCAGTAGATCCCCCCCCCTGGCCTCTGGCTACACCTTC. Its translation is CASRSPPLASGYTF.

The V call is TRBV5-1, the J call TRBJ1-4; 9 bases are shared with TRBD1. Germline trimming cut 4 bases from V and 4 bases from J; bases unmatched to any gene: 8. The CDR3 covers 16 residues. Per the germline V gene, CDR1 is SGHRS and CDR2 is YFSETQ. This chain's CDR3 is CASSPQPGQGNEKLFF. The DNA of the CDR3 is TGCGCCAGCAGCCCCCAACCGGGACAGGGTAATGAAAAACTGTTTTTT.

A few counts support this clone. This chain uses TRBV9 with TRBJ2-4; TRBD2 matches at 10 bases. The CDR3 is 16 amino acids. Germline CDR1 and CDR2: SGDLS and YYNGEE. Germline trimming cut 1 base from V and 0 bases from J; bases unmatched to any gene: 1. The CDR3 bases are TGTGCCAGCAGCGTACTAGCGGGGGAAGCCAAAAACATTCAGTACTTC. This translates into CASSVLAGEAKNIQYF.

The V gene is TRBV21-1, the J gene TRBJ2-7; the table assigns TRBD2, which was not confirmed against the DNA. TRBV21-1 is a pseudogene locus. This CDR3 has 13 amino acids. The CDR3 region has the DNA TGTGCCAGCAAGGGAGTTCCAACCTACGAGCAGTACTTC. It translates to CASKGVPTYEQYF.

The genes are TRBV20-1 and TRBJ1-1, with a possible D match to TRBD1 (5 bases). This CDR3 region has 11 residues. The germline gives CDR1 DFQATT, CDR2 SNEGSKA (reference sequence). The V gene lost 3 bases and the J gene lost 6 bases, with 8 bases spanning the gap. CDR3 nucleotide sequence: TGCAGTGCTAGGGAACAGGCTGAAGCTTTCTTT. This sequence encodes CSAREQAEAFF.

This chain connects TRBV5-1 to TRBJ1-6; TRBD1 aligns across 8 bases. Germline V CDR1 and CDR2: SGHRS, YFSETQ. V was pared by 0 bases and J by 5 bases, with 1 base of the junction left unmatched. This CDR3 contains 15 residues. CDR3 bases: TGCGCCAGCAGCTTGGGGACAGGGCATAATTCACCCCTCCACTTT. Residues: CASSLGTGHNSPLHF.

The chain has TRBV5-6 and TRBJ2-7; D is possibly TRBD1 (6 bases). CDR3 length equals 14 residues. Germline CDR1 and CDR2: SGHDT and YYEEEE. V lost 2 bases, J lost 2 bases, and 11 bases lay in between. The CDR3 region has the DNA TGTGCCAGCAGCTTTTGGAGGACAGCCTACGAGCAGTACTTC. This sequence encodes CASSFWRTAYEQYF.

V usage is TRBV5-1 and J usage is TRBJ2-5; 7 bases match TRBD1. The CDR3 runs to 17 residues. The V segment lost 4 bases and the J segment 0 bases; nucleotides outside the gene matches: 12. Germline loops: CDR1 SGHRS, CDR2 YFSETQ. CDR3 DNA: TGCGCCAGCAGCATCGGGACAGCGATAAGGTACCAAGAGACCCAGTACTTC. Translated: CASSIGTAIRYQETQYF.

The V call is TRBV6-6, the J call TRBJ1-2, with TRBD1 as a possible D gene (5 bases). Germline V lookup: CDR1 MNHNY, CDR2 SVGAGI (reference sequence). V lost 5 bases and J lost 5, with 18 bases in between. This CDR3 region has 15 residues. CDR3 sequence reads: CASSPGGGDRYGYTF. The CDR3, as DNA: TGTGCCAGCAGTCCCGGCGGGGGAGATCGTTATGGCTACACCTTC.

This clone appeared a single time. J is TRBJ1-5 and V is TRBV19; D is unresolved. The CDR3 length is 16 residues. V lost 6 bases and J 2 bases, leaving 17 bases between the germline ends. The germline V gene has CDR1 LNHDA and CDR2 SQIVND (reference sequence). The CDR3 DNA sequence: TGTGCCAGTAGCGTCCCGTCCTTGAGGGGCAATCAGCCCCAGCATTTT. This encodes CASSVPSLRGNQPQHF.

The table lists this clone with a count of one. The rearrangement links TRBV6-7 to TRBJ1-5; TRBD1 is a possible D gene (5 bases). TRBV6-7 is assigned to the ORF class and has an uncertain function. V lost 6 bases to trimming and J lost 2 bases, with 8 bases between them. This CDR3 is built from 13 residues. The CDR3 protein is CASSPRGNQPQHF. CDR3 coding DNA: TGTGCCAGCAGCCCCAGGGGCAATCAGCCCCAGCATTTT.

The chain uses TRBV5-1 and TRBJ1-5, with TRBD1 as a possible D gene (6 bases). CDR3 length: 14 amino acids. Looked up from germline, CDR1 is SGHRS and CDR2 is YFSETQ. With 4 bases removed from V and 1 base from J, the gap between germline ends came to 9 bases. CDR3 loop: CASSLGQSNQPQHF. The CDR3 DNA reads as TGCGCCAGCAGCCTAGGACAGAGCAATCAGCCCCAGCATTTT.

The V call is TRBV5-1, the J call TRBJ2-5; TRBD2 might be the D (7 bases). Per the germline V gene, CDR1 is SGHRS and CDR2 is YFSETQ. The V and J ends lost 3 bases and 2 bases respectively, with 17 bases between them. The CDR3 runs 16 residues. CDR3 protein: CASSSSGGAVQETQYF. The CDR3 region has the DNA TGCGCCAGCAGCTCCAGTGGGGGGGCGGTGCAAGAGACCCAGTACTTC.

This chain links TRBV30 with TRBJ1-6; D is unresolved. The CDR3 totals 13 residues. The germline V gene encodes CDR1 GTSNPN and CDR2 SVGIG (reference sequence). V gave up 3 bases and J gave up 5 bases, with 8 bases separating them. The CDR3 DNA reads as TGTGCCTGGAGAGGGAGGGATAATTCACCCCTCCACTTT. It yields the protein CAWRGRDNSPLHF.

The chain couples TRBV6-5 to TRBJ2-5; 11 positions agree with TRBD2. The CDR3 has 14 residues. V lost 6 bases and J lost 1; bases outside the gene matches: 1. CDR1 and CDR2 (germline): MNHEY, SVGAGI. The CDR3 is CASRLAGVQETQYF. As DNA, the CDR3 is TGTGCCAGCAGACTAGCGGGAGTCCAAGAGACCCAGTACTTC.

The chain carries TRBV6-1 and TRBJ1-1; 8 bases align to TRBD1. After removal of 0 bases from V and 4 bases from J, the junction contained 10 bases not matched to a gene. This CDR3 region has 17 residues. Germline values: CDR1 MNHNS, CDR2 SASEGT. DNA of the CDR3: TGTGCCAGCAGTGAAGCTCCCGTGGGGCAGGGGGCCACTGAAGCTTTCTTT. As protein: CASSEAPVGQGATEAFF.

The V and J genes are TRBV2 and TRBJ1-5; 11 bases line up with TRBD1. V shed 6 bases and J 1 base; nucleotides not matched to a gene: 5. The CDR3 has 16 residues. Per the germline V gene, CDR1 is SNHLY and CDR2 is FYNNEI. As DNA, the CDR3 is TGTGCCAGCAGAACGGACAGGGGGCGAAGCAATCAGCCCCAGCATTTT. Amino acid sequence: CASRTDRGRSNQPQHF.